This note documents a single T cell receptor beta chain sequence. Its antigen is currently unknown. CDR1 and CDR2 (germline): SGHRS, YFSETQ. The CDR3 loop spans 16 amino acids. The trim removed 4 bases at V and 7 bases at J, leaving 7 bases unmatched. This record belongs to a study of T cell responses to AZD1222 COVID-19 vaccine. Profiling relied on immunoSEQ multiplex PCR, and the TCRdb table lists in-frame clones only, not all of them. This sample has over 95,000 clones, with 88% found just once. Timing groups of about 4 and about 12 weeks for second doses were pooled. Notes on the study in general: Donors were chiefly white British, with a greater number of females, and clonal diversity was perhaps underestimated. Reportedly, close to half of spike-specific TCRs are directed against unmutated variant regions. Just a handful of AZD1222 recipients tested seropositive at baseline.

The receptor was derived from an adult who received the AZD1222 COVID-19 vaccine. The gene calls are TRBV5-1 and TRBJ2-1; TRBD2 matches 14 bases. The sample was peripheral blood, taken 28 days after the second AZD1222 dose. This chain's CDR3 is CASSLGLAGGPNEQFF. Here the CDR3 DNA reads TGCGCCAGCAGCCTAGGACTAGCGGGAGGCCCAAATGAGCAGTTCTTC.